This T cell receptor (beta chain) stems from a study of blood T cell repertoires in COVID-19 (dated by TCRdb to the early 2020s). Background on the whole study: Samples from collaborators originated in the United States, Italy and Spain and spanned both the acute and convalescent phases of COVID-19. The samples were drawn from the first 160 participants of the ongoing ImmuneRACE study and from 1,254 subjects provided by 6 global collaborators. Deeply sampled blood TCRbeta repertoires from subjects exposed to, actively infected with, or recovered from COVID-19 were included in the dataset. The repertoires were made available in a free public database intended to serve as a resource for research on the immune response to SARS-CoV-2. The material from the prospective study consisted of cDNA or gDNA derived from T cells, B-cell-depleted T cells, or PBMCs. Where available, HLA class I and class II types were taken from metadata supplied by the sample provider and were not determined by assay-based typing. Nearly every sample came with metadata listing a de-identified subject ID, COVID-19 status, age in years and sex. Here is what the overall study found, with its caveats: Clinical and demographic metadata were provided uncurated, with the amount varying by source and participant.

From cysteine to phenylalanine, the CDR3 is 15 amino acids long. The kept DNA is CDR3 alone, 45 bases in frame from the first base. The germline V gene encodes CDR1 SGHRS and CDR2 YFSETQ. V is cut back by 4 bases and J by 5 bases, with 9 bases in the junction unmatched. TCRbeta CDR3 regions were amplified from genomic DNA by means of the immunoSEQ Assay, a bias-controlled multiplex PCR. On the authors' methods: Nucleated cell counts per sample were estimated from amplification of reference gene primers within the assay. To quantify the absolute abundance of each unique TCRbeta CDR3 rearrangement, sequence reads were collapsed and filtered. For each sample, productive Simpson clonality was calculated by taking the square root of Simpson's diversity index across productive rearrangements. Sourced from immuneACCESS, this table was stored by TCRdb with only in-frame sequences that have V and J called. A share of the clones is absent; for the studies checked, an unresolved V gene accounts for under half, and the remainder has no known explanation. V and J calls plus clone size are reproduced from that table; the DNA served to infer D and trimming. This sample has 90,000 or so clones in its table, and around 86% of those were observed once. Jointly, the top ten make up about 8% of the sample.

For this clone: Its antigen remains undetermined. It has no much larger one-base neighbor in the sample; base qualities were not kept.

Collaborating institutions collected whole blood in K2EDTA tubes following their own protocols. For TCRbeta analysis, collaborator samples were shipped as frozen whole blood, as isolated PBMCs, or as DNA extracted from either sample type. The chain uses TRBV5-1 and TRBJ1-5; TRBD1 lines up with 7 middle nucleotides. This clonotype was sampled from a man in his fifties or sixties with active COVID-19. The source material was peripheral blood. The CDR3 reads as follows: CASSGGTENDQPQHF. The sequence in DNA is TGCGCCAGCAGCGGAGGGACAGAGAATGATCAGCCCCAGCATTTT.